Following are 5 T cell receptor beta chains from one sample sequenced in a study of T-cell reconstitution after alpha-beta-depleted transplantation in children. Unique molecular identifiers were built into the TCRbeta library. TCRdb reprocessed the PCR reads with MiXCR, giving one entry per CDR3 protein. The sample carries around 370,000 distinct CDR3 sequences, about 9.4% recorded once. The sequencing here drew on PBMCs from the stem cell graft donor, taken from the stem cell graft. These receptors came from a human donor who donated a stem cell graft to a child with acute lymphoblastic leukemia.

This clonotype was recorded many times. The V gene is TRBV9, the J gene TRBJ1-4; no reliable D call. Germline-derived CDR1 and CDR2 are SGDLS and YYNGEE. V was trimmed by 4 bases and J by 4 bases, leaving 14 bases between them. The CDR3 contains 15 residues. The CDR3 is CASSPGRAHNEKLFF. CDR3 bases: TGTGCCAGCAGCCCTGGTAGAGCCCATAATGAAAAACTGTTTTTT.

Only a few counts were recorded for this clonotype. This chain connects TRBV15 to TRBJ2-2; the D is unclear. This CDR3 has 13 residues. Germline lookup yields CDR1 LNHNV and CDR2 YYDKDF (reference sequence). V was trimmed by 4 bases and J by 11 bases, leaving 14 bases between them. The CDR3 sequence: CATSTQLTDELFF. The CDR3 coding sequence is TGTGCCACCAGCACCCAACTTACGGACGAGCTGTTTTTT.

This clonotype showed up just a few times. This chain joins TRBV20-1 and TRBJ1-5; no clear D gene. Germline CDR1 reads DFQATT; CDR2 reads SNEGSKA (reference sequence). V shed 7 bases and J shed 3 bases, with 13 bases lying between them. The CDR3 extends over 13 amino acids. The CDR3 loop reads CSVRTEPNQPQHF. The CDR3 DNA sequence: TGCAGTGTACGAACAGAACCCAATCAGCCCCAGCATTTT.

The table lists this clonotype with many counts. The CDR3, as DNA: TGTGCCAGCAGCGGAGAAGAGGGGGGGGTGAACTATGGCTACACCTTC. Its translation: CASSGEEGGVNYGYTF. This chain uses TRBV9 with TRBJ1-2; TRBD1 is a possible D gene (6 bases). Per the germline V gene, CDR1 is SGDLS and CDR2 is YYNGEE. The CDR3 consists of 16 residues. V lost 3 bases and J lost 2, with 17 bases in between.

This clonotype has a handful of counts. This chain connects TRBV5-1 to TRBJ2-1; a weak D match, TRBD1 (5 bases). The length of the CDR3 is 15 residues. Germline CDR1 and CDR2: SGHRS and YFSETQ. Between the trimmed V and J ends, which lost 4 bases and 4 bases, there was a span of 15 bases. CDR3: CASSLDTGAYNEQFF. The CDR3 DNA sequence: TGCGCCAGCAGCCTGGATACAGGAGCTTACAATGAGCAGTTCTTC.